These T cell receptor beta chains were read from a single sample in a study of blood T cell repertoires in COVID-19. Some clones are missing from TCRdb's copy, which holds only in-frame ones; the method was immunoSEQ multiplex PCR. The sample includes over 110,000 clones, around 88% of them seen just once. The sequenced sample consisted of peripheral blood. These receptors all stem from a human donor in a cohort sampled during active COVID-19. Each CDR3 is given with its conserved first and last residue. A D gene is named only where the DNA matches it firmly. The listing skips clone size in some rows; elsewhere it reads once, few, many or a size class.

v_gene	abundance	d_gene	j_gene	CDR3nt	CDR3aa
TRBV6-2/TRBV6-3	-	-	TRBJ2-1	TGTGCCAGCAGTTCCGGGACTTCTTCCTACAATGAGCAGTTCTTC	CASSSGTSSYNEQFF
TRBV6-2/TRBV6-3	-	-	TRBJ2-5	TGTGCCAGCAGCCCGGCGGAAGAGACCCAGTACTTC	CASSPAEETQYF
TRBV5-4	-	-	TRBJ1-2	TGTGCCAGCAGCCAGGGAATTGGCTACACCTTC	CASSQGIGYTF
TRBV5-6	once	-	TRBJ1-3	TGTGCCAGCACCATAGGCCAGGGAATGGACACCATATATTTT	CASTIGQGMDTIYF
TRBV6-5	-	-	TRBJ1-1	TGTGCCAGCAGTTACTCGATCCCAGGGAAGAACACTGAAGCTTTCTTT	CASSYSIPGKNTEAFF
TRBV6-5	few	TRBD1	TRBJ2-7	TGTGCCAGTCGCCGGGACAGGGCCTACGAGCAGTACTTC	CASRRDRAYEQYF
TRBV6-6	few	TRBD1	TRBJ2-7	TGTGCCAGCAGTTACTCAGGCAGGGGGCCTGGCGAGCAGTACTTC	CASSYSGRGPGEQYF
TRBV24-1	-	-	TRBJ2-1	TGTGCCACCAGTGGCCCCGGGAGCTCCTACAATGAGCAGTTCTTC	CATSGPGSSYNEQFF
TRBV6-5	-	-	TRBJ2-5	TGTGCCAGCAGGCGCAGGGGCGACCCCCAAGAGACCCAGTACTTC	CASRRRGDPQETQYF
TRBV9	-	TRBD1	TRBJ2-3	TGTGCCAGCAGCCCACCGGGACAGGGGGTAGATACGCAGTATTTT	CASSPPGQGVDTQYF
TRBV14	-	-	TRBJ1-3	TGTGCCAGCAGCCGCCAGGGTGTGGGCTCTGGAAACACCATATATTTT	CASSRQGVGSGNTIYF
TRBV6-2/TRBV6-3	-	-	TRBJ2-7	TGTGCCAGCAGTTACTTAGGACAGTCTAAGTTCGGGTTC	CASSYLGQSKFGF
TRBV11-2	-	TRBD2	TRBJ2-3	TGTGCCAGCAGCTTAGAAGGCGGGGGGGCCATTGGTACGCAGTATTTT	CASSLEGGGAIGTQYF
TRBV9	-	TRBD2	TRBJ2-3	TGTGCCAGCAGCGTGACTAGCGGGGGCACAGATACGCAGTATTTT	CASSVTSGGTDTQYF
TRBV12-5	-	-	TRBJ1-2	TGTGCTAGTGGTTTGGAGGCAGGAATCGTCTATGGCTACACCTTC	CASGLEAGIVYGYTF
TRBV19	-	-	TRBJ2-5	TGTGCCAGTAGTATCCAGTCTGCGGGCCGTTACCAAGAGACCCAGTACTTC	CASSIQSAGRYQETQYF
TRBV5-8	-	TRBD1	TRBJ2-1	TGTGCCAGCAGCAAAAGACAGGGGAGCTCCTACAATGAGCAGTTCTTC	CASSKRQGSSYNEQFF
TRBV7-9	few	-	TRBJ2-7	TGTGCCAGCAGCCCTCGCCTGGGAGGGGGCGAGCAGTACTTC	CASSPRLGGGEQYF
TRBV7-8	-	-	TRBJ2-7	TGTGCCAGCAGCTTTTCGGGGGACTACGAGCAGTACTTC	CASSFSGDYEQYF
TRBV20-1	-	TRBD2	TRBJ2-2	TGCAGTGCTGGTGGCGGGACTAGCGGTAACACCGGGGAGCTGTTTTTT	CSAGGGTSGNTGELFF
TRBV6-2/TRBV6-3	-	-	TRBJ1-6	TGTGCCAGCAGTTACTCGCCAGGGCATAATTCACCCCTCCACTTT	CASSYSPGHNSPLHF
TRBV12-5	-	TRBD1	TRBJ2-7	TGTGCTAGTAGATCAGGGGGCTCCTACGAGCAGTACTTC	CASRSGGSYEQYF
TRBV7-6	-	-	TRBJ1-1	TGTGCCAGCAGCTTGGGGGGATCGGGCACTGAAGCTTTCTTT	CASSLGGSGTEAFF
TRBV10-3	-	TRBD1	TRBJ1-4	TGTGCCATCAGTCGGACAGGGGAGGGGGAAAAACTGTTTTTT	CAISRTGEGEKLFF
TRBV4-1	-	TRBD1	TRBJ1-4	TGCGCCAGCAGCCAACCGGACAGGGGGCTGCCGCAATGGGAAAAACTGTTTTTT	CASSQPDRGLPQWEKLFF
TRBV10-3	once	-	TRBJ1-5	TGTGCCACCACGGGTAACAGGGATCAGCCCCAGCATTTT	CATTGNRDQPQHF
TRBV5-1	-	-	TRBJ2-7	TGCGCCAGCAAACCCGGGGGAACCTACGAGCAGTACTTC	CASKPGGTYEQYF
TRBV7-9	few	TRBD1	TRBJ1-1	TGTGCCAGCAGCGGAGACAGGGTTTGGGTCACTGAAGCTTTCTTT	CASSGDRVWVTEAFF
TRBV11-2	-	-	TRBJ1-1	TGTGCCAGTGCCTCCACACGGGACACTGAAGCTTTCTTT	CASASTRDTEAFF
TRBV5-5	-	-	TRBJ2-7	TGTGCCAGCAACAAGGGGGGGACCTCCTACGAGCAGTACTTC	CASNKGGTSYEQYF
TRBV27	-	-	TRBJ1-6	TGTGCCAGCAGTTTCGGGCAGGCGGGTTCACCCCTCCACTTT	CASSFGQAGSPLHF
TRBV5-4	-	-	TRBJ2-7	TGTGCCAGCAGTCGTACCGGGTCCAACTACGAGCAGTACTTC	CASSRTGSNYEQYF
TRBV5-1	-	-	TRBJ1-1	TGCGCCAGCAGCTTTCGGGCCGGGACAGAAGCTTTCTTT	CASSFRAGTEAFF
TRBV7-2	few	TRBD1	TRBJ1-1	TGTGCCAGCAGCCAGAGGGGGTCGGGACAGCTGAACACTGAAGCTTTCTTT	CASSQRGSGQLNTEAFF
TRBV7-3	-	-	TRBJ2-1	TGTGCCAGCAGCTTAAGCCCCAGGGAAGAGTCCCCTTTCTTC	CASSLSPREESPFF
TRBV7-9	-	TRBD2	TRBJ2-1	TGTGCCAGCAGCTGGACTAGCGGTGGTGAGCAGTTCTTC	CASSWTSGGEQFF
TRBV5-5	-	TRBD1	TRBJ2-1	TGTGCCGGGTCGACAGGGCGCACCAATGAGCAGTTCTTC	CAGSTGRTNEQFF
TRBV18	-	TRBD1	TRBJ1-4	TGTGCCAGCTCACAACAGACAGGGCAGAATGAAAAACTGTTTTTT	CASSQQTGQNEKLFF
TRBV11-2	-	TRBD1	TRBJ1-5	TGTGCCAGCAGCTTAGGACAGGGGCGCAATCAGCCCCAGCATTTT	CASSLGQGRNQPQHF
TRBV9	-	TRBD2	TRBJ2-1	TGTGCCAGCAGCCCAAGACTAGCGGGTTTCAATGAGCAGTTCTTC	CASSPRLAGFNEQFF
TRBV5-1	-	TRBD1	TRBJ2-5	TGCGCCAGCAGCAACTCCGGACAGGGTTGGGAGACCCAGTACTTC	CASSNSGQGWETQYF
TRBV10-3	-	TRBD1	TRBJ1-1	TGTGCCATCAGTGGACAGGGGGTGAACACTGAAGCTTTCTTT	CAISGQGVNTEAFF
TRBV5-5	-	TRBD1	TRBJ1-1	TGTGCCAGCAGTTACCAACCGGGACAGCAGAACACTGAAGCTTTCTTT	CASSYQPGQQNTEAFF
TRBV5-1	-	-	TRBJ2-7	TGCGCCAGCAGCTTGGGACAGCCTCCCTACGAGCAGTACTTC	CASSLGQPPYEQYF
TRBV19	-	-	TRBJ1-4	TGTGCCAGTAGTATGGTGGCGGATGAAAAACTGTTTTTT	CASSMVADEKLFF
TRBV7-6	-	TRBD1	TRBJ2-7	TGTGCCAGCAGCTCTGGACAGGGAGGCTCCTACGAGCAGTACTTC	CASSSGQGGSYEQYF
TRBV30	-	TRBD1	TRBJ1-4	TGTGCCTGGGGAGCTCTCGGACAGGTTGAACCTGAAAAACTGTTTTTT	CAWGALGQVEPEKLFF
TRBV19	-	TRBD1	TRBJ1-1	TGTGCCAGTAGTAGGGACAGGGTGAACACTGAAGCTTTCTTT	CASSRDRVNTEAFF
TRBV7-3	-	TRBD2	TRBJ2-2	TGTGCCAGCAGCTTAAGAGGGGTGACTAGCGGGGTGAACACCGGGGAGCTGTTTTTT	CASSLRGVTSGVNTGELFF
TRBV4-3	-	TRBD1	TRBJ1-5	TGCGCCAGCAGCCAAACCCGGGACAGAAATCAGCCCCAGCATTTT	CASSQTRDRNQPQHF
TRBV4-3	-	-	TRBJ1-6	TGCGCCAGCAGCCAAATCCCCGCCAGAGGCGGTAATTCACCCCTCCACTTT	CASSQIPARGGNSPLHF
TRBV7-9	-	TRBD2	TRBJ2-3	TGTGCCAGCAGCCAAGCAAGCGGACTAGGAGATACGCAGTATTTT	CASSQASGLGDTQYF
TRBV2	-	-	TRBJ1-2	TGTGCCAGCATTGCTGATGGGGGCGTTGACTATGGCTACACCTTC	CASIADGGVDYGYTF
TRBV13	-	TRBD1	TRBJ1-2	TGTGCCAGCAGCTTAGGGACAGGGACAGATGGCTACACCTTC	CASSLGTGTDGYTF
TRBV11-3	once	TRBD1	TRBJ2-6	TGTGCCAGCTTGGGGGACAGTCTCTCTGGGGCCAACGTCCTGACTTTC	CASLGDSLSGANVLTF